The 8 T cell receptor beta chains listed next were all sequenced from one sample in a study of blood T cell repertoires in COVID-19. Repertoires were generated with immunoSEQ multiplex PCR, while TCRdb's copy carries only in-frame clones and drops some. This repertoire shows approximately 11,000 clones, 80% to 90% found once; its top ten account for 25% to 40%. The sample consisted of peripheral blood. These receptors were obtained from a man aged 50 to 60 with active COVID-19.

The chain has TRBV19 and TRBJ2-7, with 7 positions matching TRBD1. V lost 1 base, J lost 6 bases, and 9 bases stayed unmatched. Germline CDR1 is LNHDA and CDR2 is SQIVND (reference sequence). This CDR3 has 15 amino acids. CDR3 nucleotides: TGTGCCAGTAGTATAGCCAACAGGGGCCCATCCGAGCAGTACTTC. Translation: CASSIANRGPSEQYF.

The chain links TRBV11-2 to TRBJ2-1; 9 nucleotides line up with TRBD2. After removal of 5 bases from V and 0 bases from J, the junction contained 2 bases not matched to a gene. Germline CDR1 and CDR2: SGHAT and FQNNGV. The CDR3 extends over 15 amino acids. The CDR3 loop reads CASSISGSSYNEQFF. In DNA, the CDR3 is TGTGCCAGCAGCATTAGCGGGAGCTCCTACAATGAGCAGTTCTTC.

This clone is deemed medium-sized (0.01 to 0.1%). The J gene is TRBJ2-2, the V gene TRBV7-6; tentative D call: TRBD2 (5 bases). This CDR3 is built from 16 residues. V lost 4 bases, J lost 0 bases, and 12 bases lay in between. CDR1 and CDR2 from the germline V gene are SGHVS and FNYEAQ. This CDR3 reads CASSSAEGTNTGELFF. The CDR3 bases are TGTGCCAGCAGCTCCGCCGAGGGTACGAACACCGGGGAGCTGTTTTTT.

J is TRBJ2-7 and V is TRBV9; 9 positions agree with TRBD1. The CDR3 contains 15 residues. Per germline, CDR1 SGDLS and CDR2 YYNGEE. Trimming removed 0 bases from V and 1 base from J; junction bases left unmatched: 2. The DNA for the CDR3 is TGTGCCAGCAGCGTAGATGACAGGGGGTCCTACGAGCAGTACTTC. This translates into CASSVDDRGSYEQYF.

The chain combines TRBV9 with TRBJ2-1, with D maybe TRBD2 (6 bases). The CDR3 totals 14 residues. Per the germline V gene, CDR1 is SGDLS and CDR2 is YYNGEE. Trimming stripped 0 bases from V and 3 bases from J, with 7 bases between. This CDR3 is CASSVGAGYNEQFF. CDR3 bases: TGTGCCAGCAGCGTAGGAGCGGGCTACAATGAGCAGTTCTTC.

The chain has TRBV9 and TRBJ2-2, with D perhaps TRBD2 (6 bases). Germline assignment: CDR1 SGDLS and CDR2 YYNGEE. The CDR3 extends over 15 amino acids. Trimming took 4 bases from V and 1 from J, leaving 11 bases between them. This CDR3 reads CASSSRGLNTGELFF. The CDR3 DNA is TGTGCCAGCAGCTCGCGGGGCCTGAACACCGGGGAGCTGTTTTTT. The full variable domain, rest sourced from reference TRBV9 and TRBJ2-2, is DSGVTQTPKHLITATGQRVTLRCSPRSGDLSVYWYQQSLDQGLQFLIQYYNGEERAKGNILERFSAQQFPDLHSELNLSSLELGDSALYFCASSSRGLNTGELFFGEGSRLTVL.

The chain carries TRBV3-1 (or the pseudogene TRBV3-2) and TRBJ2-5; D might be TRBD1 (6 bases). This CDR3 region has 15 residues. CDR1 is LGHDT, CDR2 YNNKEL, per germline (reference sequence). V lost 6 bases, J lost 4 bases, and 18 bases lay in between. The CDR3 coding sequence is TGTGCCAGCAGATTAGAGGGGGAAGGGAGAGAGACCCAGTACTTC. Translated, it gives CASRLEGEGRETQYF.

V is TRBV5-6 and J is TRBJ2-7; 8 bases fit TRBD2. Germline V gene sequence: CDR1 SGHDT, CDR2 YYEEEE. There are 16 residues in the CDR3. V trimming: 1 base; J trimming: 1 base; junction bases outside the gene matches: 7. This CDR3 is CASSLSLSGSSYEQYF. DNA for the CDR3: TGTGCCAGCAGCTTGTCTCTCAGCGGGAGTTCCTACGAGCAGTACTTC.